The clone carrying this T cell receptor beta chain was found once. Sequencing of TCR beta was carried out in blood CD8+ and CD4+ T cells. CDR3 length equals 17 residues. After removal of 2 bases from V and 6 bases from J, the junction contained 11 bases not matched to a gene. CDR1 ENHRY and CDR2 SYGVKD come from the germline V gene. This entry comes from a study of CD8 T cells in Susac syndrome. An input of roughly 0.45 to 1 ug of RNA was subjected to reverse transcription using random hexamers. Each CDR3 protein gets one entry after TCRdb re-called the immunoSEQ multiplex PCR reads with MiXCR. The table lists 330,000 or so distinct CDR3 sequences, approximately 85% of them singletons.

The sequencing sample was made of CD8+ T cells from PBMCs. The sequence derives from a human donor with multiple sclerosis. This sequence joins TRBV10-3 and TRBJ1-5; TRBD1 agrees at 9 bases. For the CDR3, the DNA is TGTGCCATCAGTGAGCCCGCGACAGGGGGTGTTGGTCAGCCCCAGCATTTT. It is translated as CAISEPATGGVGQPQHF.